This paragraph covers one T cell receptor (beta chain) sequence. The repertoire was sequenced with immunoSEQ multiplex PCR; TCRdb's copy has only in-frame clones and lacks some. Among roughly 56,000 clones listed, 75% to 95% were seen once. The entry originates in a study of blood T cell repertoires in COVID-19. The V gene lost 5 bases and the J gene lost 2 bases, with 9 bases spanning the gap. Germline V gives CDR1 ENHRY, CDR2 SYGVKD. The CDR3 has 13 residues. The clonotype comes from a man aged 45-60 years with active COVID-19. V usage is TRBV10-3 and J usage is TRBJ1-2, with D perhaps matching TRBD1 (6 bases). The source material was peripheral blood. In DNA form, the CDR3 reads TGTGCCATCAGTACAGGGACCAACTATGGCTACACCTTC. The encoded protein is CAISTGTNYGYTF.